Following are 27 T cell receptor beta chains from one sample sequenced in a study of blood T cell repertoires in COVID-19. TCRdb keeps only in-frame clones here, not all; method: immunoSEQ multiplex PCR. The data hold about 250,000 clones, with 85% observed a single time. Sequencing was carried out using PBMCs or T cells enriched from blood (not recorded which). These receptors all stem from a woman between 50 and 59 years old who had been exposed to COVID-19.

Note on this clone: Other DNA sequences in the sample encode the same CDR3. This sequence joins TRBV6-1 and TRBJ1-5, with D unclear. Germline V CDR1 and CDR2: MNHNS, SASEGT. The CDR3 has 14 residues. The V end lost 3 bases, the J end lost 4 bases, and 10 bases lay between the germline ends. The CDR3 protein is CASSEGGGNQPQHF. The CDR3 DNA reads TGTGCCAGCAGTGAGGGAGGAGGAAATCAGCCCCAGCATTTT.

The chain recombines TRBV19 with TRBJ1-2, with D perhaps TRBD1 (6 bases). Looked up from germline, CDR1 is LNHDA and CDR2 is SQIVND (reference sequence). This CDR3 contains 14 residues. V was shortened by 10 bases and J by 4 bases, with 19 bases between the two germline ends. The CDR3 DNA sequence: TGTGCCACCCTGAACAGGGAACAGACCTATGGCTACACCTTC. Translating it yields CATLNREQTYGYTF.

The J gene is TRBJ2-3, the V gene TRBV25-1; D may be TRBD2 (6 bases). Trimming shortened V by 0 bases and J by 2 bases, and 12 bases separated the two germline ends. The germline V gene has CDR1 MGHDK and CDR2 SYGVNS. This CDR3 is 16 amino acids long. CDR3 residues: CASSEYGTGDTDTQYF. In DNA form, the CDR3 reads TGTGCCAGCAGTGAATATGGAACGGGGGACACAGATACGCAGTATTTT. The entire variable domain, with the rest obtained from reference TRBV25-1 and TRBJ2-3, is as follows: EADIYQTPRYLVIGTGKKITLECSQTMGHDKMYWYQQDPGMELHLIHYSYGVNSTEKGDLSSESTVSRIRTEHFPLTLESARPSHTSQYLCASSEYGTGDTDTQYFGPGTRLTVL.

This chain connects TRBV25-1 to TRBJ1-2; tentatively, D is TRBD1 (5 bases). Per germline, CDR1 MGHDK and CDR2 SYGVNS. Trimming removed 1 base from V and 8 bases from J, with 14 bases in between. This CDR3 region has 14 residues. The CDR3: CASSESLGQGGYTF. In DNA form, the CDR3 reads TGTGCCAGCAGTGAATCCCTCGGGCAGGGCGGCTACACCTTC.

This chain links TRBV6-1 with TRBJ2-2, with 9 bases lining up with TRBD1. CDR1 is MNHNS, CDR2 SASEGT, per germline. J was trimmed by 1 base and V by 3 bases; bases with no gene match: 3. The CDR3 runs 16 residues. This chain's CDR3 is CASSEDRGWNTGELFF. In DNA, the CDR3 is TGTGCCAGCAGTGAGGACAGGGGATGGAACACCGGGGAGCTGTTTTTT.

The chain employs TRBV2 and TRBJ1-2; 10 nucleotides match TRBD1. With V trimmed by 5 bases and J by 0 bases, 3 bases remained unmatched. Germline V gives CDR1 SNHLY, CDR2 FYNNEI. The CDR3 is 15 residues long. CDR3 protein: CASSPGQGTNYGYTF. The CDR3 bases are TGTGCCAGCAGTCCGGGACAGGGGACTAACTATGGCTACACCTTC.

The V gene is TRBV4-3, the J gene TRBJ1-2; the match to TRBD1 covers 7 bases. J was trimmed by 2 bases and V by 1 base; bases with no gene match: 10. This CDR3 spans 17 amino acids. CDR1 is LGHNA and CDR2 is YSLEER in the germline V gene. The CDR3 sequence is CASSQAGAGGKNYGYTF. DNA of the CDR3: TGCGCCAGCAGCCAAGCGGGGGCAGGGGGTAAGAACTATGGCTACACCTTC.

CDR3 sequence (DNA): TGTGCCAGCAGCTCGGGGACACAATCTGAAGCTTTCTTT. Translating it yields CASSSGTQSEAFF. The J gene is TRBJ1-1, the V gene TRBV7-9; a weak D match, TRBD1 (6 bases). Trimming pared 4 bases from V and 6 bases from J, leaving 12 bases between. The CDR3 is 13 residues long. Germline assignment: CDR1 SEHNR and CDR2 FQNEAQ (reference sequence).

This clone came up once. This chain uses TRBV7-9 with TRBJ2-3, with TRBD2 matching over 7 bases. CDR3 size: 15 residues. The V segment lost 5 bases and the J segment 0 bases; nucleotides outside the gene matches: 5. The germline gives CDR1 SEHNR, CDR2 FQNEAQ (reference sequence). The CDR3 coding sequence is TGTGCCAGCAGCCCAAAGCGGGGCAGCACAGATACGCAGTATTTT. Translated: CASSPKRGSTDTQYF.

The V call is TRBV10-3, the J call TRBJ1-1; tentatively, D is TRBD1 (5 bases). The CDR3 consists of 14 residues. CDR1 ENHRY and CDR2 SYGVKD come from the germline V gene. The V gene lost 0 bases and the J gene lost 9 bases, with 14 bases spanning the gap. The CDR3 region is CAISESTSQDQAFF. CDR3 DNA: TGTGCCATCAGTGAGTCGACATCACAGGACCAAGCTTTCTTT.

V is TRBV6-5 and J is TRBJ1-1; TRBD1 matches 7 bases. Germline values: CDR1 MNHEY, CDR2 SVGAGI. V gave up 5 bases and J gave up 1 base; unmatched junction bases: 4. The CDR3 sequence is 14 residues long. CDR3 region: CASSPHRGNTEAFF. The CDR3 region has the DNA TGTGCCAGCAGTCCCCACAGGGGGAACACTGAAGCTTTCTTT.

V is TRBV25-1 and J is TRBJ2-7, with 8 bases fitting TRBD1. The CDR3 extends over 14 amino acids. V lost 5 bases and J lost 7; bases outside the gene matches: 10. Germline V gene data show CDR1 as MGHDK and CDR2 as SYGVNS. CDR3: CASSLTGGQREQYF. The CDR3 DNA sequence: TGTGCCAGCAGTTTAACAGGGGGACAGAGGGAGCAGTACTTC.

The chain uses TRBV28 and TRBJ1-1; D unresolved. V was trimmed by 6 bases and J by 7 bases, leaving 9 bases between them. Germline CDR1 reads MDHEN; CDR2 reads SYDVKM. The CDR3 sequence is 11 residues long. The DNA for the CDR3 is TGTGCCAGCAGGAAATTCGGTGAAGCTTTCTTT. Translated: CASRKFGEAFF.

This chain links TRBV6-5 with TRBJ2-7; D perhaps matches TRBD1 (7 bases). The CDR3 contains 15 residues. Germline assignment: CDR1 MNHEY and CDR2 SVGAGI. Trimming removed 7 bases from V and 4 bases from J, with 20 bases in between. The CDR3 here is CASTAGQSRVYEQYF. The CDR3 DNA sequence: TGTGCCAGCACCGCGGGACAGTCTAGAGTGTACGAGCAGTACTTC.

The chain carries TRBV5-4 and TRBJ1-1; perhaps TRBD1 as D (5 bases). V lost 2 bases to trimming and J lost 3 bases, with 8 bases between them. This CDR3 region has 13 residues. Germline V CDR1 and CDR2: SGHNT, YYREEE (reference sequence). This CDR3 is CASSFGGDTEAFF. In DNA, the CDR3 is TGTGCCAGCAGCTTCGGGGGAGACACTGAAGCTTTCTTT.

This clone was seen just once. Other DNA sequences of this sample code for an identical CDR3. This chain connects TRBV4-3 to TRBJ1-1; D is uncertain. Per germline, CDR1 LGHNA and CDR2 YSLEER. The CDR3 length is 13 residues. Trimming removed 0 bases at V and 1 base at J, with 3 bases between. The CDR3 DNA follows: TGCGCCAGCAGCCAAGATCGGAACACTGAAGCTTTCTTT. It yields the protein CASSQDRNTEAFF.

The chain couples TRBV29-1 to TRBJ1-2; 10 bases align to TRBD1. Germline V gene data show CDR1 as SQVTM and CDR2 as ANQGSEA. The CDR3 has 14 residues. Here the CDR3 reads CTWRALTGGIGYTF. Here the CDR3 DNA reads TGCACCTGGAGGGCCCTGACAGGGGGCATCGGCTACACCTTC.

A few counts support this clone. This chain connects TRBV7-2 to TRBJ1-4, with D possibly matching TRBD1 (5 bases). The CDR3 runs 15 residues. The germline V gene encodes CDR1 SGHTA and CDR2 FQGNSA. V lost 2 bases, J lost 6 bases, and 13 bases lay in between. This CDR3 is CASSLRRGFDEKLFF. CDR3 DNA: TGTGCCAGCAGCTTAAGAAGGGGTTTTGATGAAAAACTGTTTTTT.

V usage is TRBV9 and J usage is TRBJ1-1, with 8 bases aligning to TRBD1. V was pared by 2 bases and J by 0 bases, with 3 bases of the junction left unmatched. Germline CDR1 SGDLS, CDR2 YYNGEE. The CDR3 runs to 15 residues. Here the CDR3 DNA reads TGTGCCAGCAGCGTCGGGACAGGTCTGAACACTGAAGCTTTCTTT. Encoded protein: CASSVGTGLNTEAFF.

The chain couples TRBV5-5 to TRBJ1-1; D possibly corresponds to TRBD1 (5 bases). The CDR3 sequence is 16 residues long. Germline V gene data show CDR1 as SGHKS and CDR2 as YYEKEE (reference sequence). V was pared by 4 bases and J by 4 bases, with 20 bases between. CDR3 nucleotides: TGTGCCAGCAGCCTGACCGGGGGGTGGTCGAGCACTGAAGCTTTCTTT. Its translation is CASSLTGGWSSTEAFF.

This sequence joins TRBV28 and TRBJ2-2; a weak D match, TRBD1 (6 bases). Germline values: CDR1 MDHEN, CDR2 SYDVKM. V was clipped by 6 bases and J by 3 bases, with 14 bases between them. The CDR3 loop spans 15 amino acids. CDR3 amino acids: CASSWTALDTGELFF. CDR3 nucleotide sequence: TGTGCCAGCAGCTGGACAGCACTTGACACCGGGGAGCTGTTTTTT.

The chain joins TRBV5-8 to TRBJ2-5; TRBD2 is a possible D gene (5 bases). The length of the CDR3 is 12 residues. The V end lost 0 bases, the J end lost 7 bases, and 7 bases lay between the germline ends. The germline V gene has CDR1 SGHTS and CDR2 YDEGEE. DNA of the CDR3: TGTGCCAGCAGCTTGGACCGGGGGACCCAGTACTTC. This sequence encodes CASSLDRGTQYF.

This clone was seen once. The chain links TRBV7-9 to TRBJ1-1; no reliable D call. The germline CDR1 and CDR2 sequences are SEHNR and FQNEAQ (reference sequence). CDR3 length: 14 amino acids. V was shortened by 5 bases and J by 1 base, with 11 bases between the two germline ends. The DNA of the CDR3 is TGTGCCAGCAGCCTGCAGGCCAGGAACACTGAAGCTTTCTTT. This encodes CASSLQARNTEAFF.

CDR3 nucleotides: TGTGCCAGCAGCCGGGACAGCGCGACCGGGGAGCTGTTTTTT. Translated, it gives CASSRDSATGELFF. The V and J genes are TRBV27 and TRBJ2-2; 7 nucleotides line up with TRBD1. The V segment lost 6 bases and the J segment 5 bases; nucleotides outside the gene matches: 6. Germline V gives CDR1 MNHEY, CDR2 SMNVEV (reference sequence). The CDR3 loop spans 14 amino acids.

This clone has a handful of counts. V gene TRBV5-1 combines with J gene TRBJ2-5, with D possibly TRBD2 on 5 matching bases. There are 15 residues in the CDR3. V was pared by 0 bases and J by 3 bases, with 12 bases between. CDR1 SGHRS and CDR2 YFSETQ come from the germline V gene. The CDR3 loop reads CASSLGLALEETQYF. CDR3 nucleotides: TGCGCCAGCAGCTTGGGGCTAGCTTTAGAAGAGACCCAGTACTTC.

V gene TRBV19 combines with J gene TRBJ2-5; D perhaps matches TRBD1 (5 bases). V dropped 6 bases and J dropped 5 bases, with 19 bases sitting between them. The germline gives CDR1 LNHDA, CDR2 SQIVND (reference sequence). CDR3 length: 15 residues. The CDR3 sequence is CASRKGAQDKETQYF. CDR3 DNA sequence: TGTGCCAGTAGGAAAGGGGCGCAGGATAAGGAGACCCAGTACTTC.

The V and J genes are TRBV29-1 and TRBJ2-3; 13 bases are shared with TRBD2. The CDR3 consists of 18 residues. V gave up 7 bases and J gave up 0 bases; unmatched junction bases: 13. CDR1 and CDR2 (germline): SQVTM, ANQGSEA. CDR3: CSAPHFGTSGASTDTQYF. Here the CDR3 DNA reads TGCAGCGCCCCACATTTCGGGACTAGCGGGGCTAGCACAGATACGCAGTATTTT.